This T cell receptor (beta chain) stems from a study of T cell repertoires in cytomegalovirus infection. In the study overall: CMV epitopes used comprised recently identified HLA-C-restricted ones and well-studied HLA-B-restricted ones. Public TCR beta signatures were indicative of both CMV infection and a matching HLA type. Study conclusions and caveats: The ex vivo response was dominated by HLA-C-restricted CMV-specific TCR beta clonotypes.

In TCRdb, the reads were re-called with MiXCR into one record per CDR3 protein. This sample yields hundreds of thousands of distinct CDR3 sequences, of which about 30% are seen a single time; 15% to 20% belongs to the top ten. Regarding this clonotype: The antigen remains unidentified.

CDR1 and CDR2 (germline): MDHEN, SYDVKM. V was pared by 1 base and J by 5 bases, with 4 bases of the junction left unmatched. The CDR3 extends over 14 amino acids. The rearrangement uses TRBV28 and TRBJ2-5, with TRBD1 matching 7 bases. This clonotype was obtained from a human donor in good health (CMV status not recorded). Some clones in this sample may be carry-over from other donors' samples. The sample in question was cultured PBMCs, obtained from culture after CMV antigen stimulation. CDR3 residues: CASSLLGGGETQYF. In DNA form, the CDR3 reads TGTGCCAGCAGTTTATTAGGGGGCGGGGAGACCCAGTACTTC. The whole variable domain, filled in from reference TRBV28 and TRBJ2-5, reads DVKVTQSSRYLVKRTGEKVFLECVQDMDHENMFWYRQDPGLGLRLIYFSYDVKMKEKGDIPEGYSVSREKKERFSLILESASTNQTSMYLCASSLLGGGETQYFGPGTRLLVL.